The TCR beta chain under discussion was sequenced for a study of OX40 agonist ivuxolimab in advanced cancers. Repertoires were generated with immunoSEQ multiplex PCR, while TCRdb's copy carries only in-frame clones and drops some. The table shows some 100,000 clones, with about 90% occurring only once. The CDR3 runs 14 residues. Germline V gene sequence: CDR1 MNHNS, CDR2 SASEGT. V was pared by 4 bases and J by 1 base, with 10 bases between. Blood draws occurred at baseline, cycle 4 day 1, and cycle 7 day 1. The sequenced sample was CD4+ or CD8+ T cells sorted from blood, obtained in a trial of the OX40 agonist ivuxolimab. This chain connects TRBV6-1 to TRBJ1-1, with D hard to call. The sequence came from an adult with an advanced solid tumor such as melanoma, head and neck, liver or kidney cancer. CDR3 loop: CASSVVASNTEAFF. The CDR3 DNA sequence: TGTGCCAGCAGTGTTGTGGCATCGAACACTGAAGCTTTCTTT.